The 7 T cell receptor beta chains in this list originate from one sample, sequenced in a study of blood T cells in healthy people across ages. Through a sample-barcoded 5' primer and a J-beta primer mix, a second PCR was run for roughly 7 to 12 cycles. TCRdb re-derived calls from the 5' RACE reads in MiXCR, one entry per CDR3 protein. The data contain approximately 1.5 million distinct CDR3 sequences, 34% of them singletons. The sample comprised blood. These receptor sequences come from a woman aged 25 to 39 in good health.

This sequence joins TRBV27 and TRBJ2-5; the D gene is possibly TRBD1 (5 bases). CDR3 length: 15 amino acids. Germline assignment: CDR1 MNHEY and CDR2 SMNVEV (reference sequence). The V end was cut by 5 bases, the J end by 11 bases, with 24 bases between. CDR3 sequence: CASSRRVGPTYGQYF. The CDR3 DNA follows: TGTGCCAGCAGTCGCAGGGTTGGCCCAACCTACGGGCAGTACTTC.

CDR3 coding DNA: TGCGCCAGCAGCTTGGATCTTCGGGTTTCCTACAATGAGCAGTTCTTC. Translation: CASSLDLRVSYNEQFF. V usage is TRBV5-1 and J usage is TRBJ2-1; D gene uncertain. Germline CDR1 SGHRS, CDR2 YFSETQ. This CDR3 region has 16 residues. V dropped 0 bases and J dropped 1 base, with 11 bases sitting between them.

This clonotype was observed a handful of times. The V call is TRBV12-3 or TRBV12-4, the J call TRBJ1-2, with 7 nucleotides matching TRBD1. This CDR3 spans 15 amino acids. With 3 bases clipped from V and 5 bases from J, the junction kept 9 bases outside the gene matches. The CDR3 DNA follows: TGTGCCAGCAGTTTTAACGAGGGGGCCCGATATGGCTACACCTTC. Its protein is CASSFNEGARYGYTF.

This sequence joins TRBV27 and TRBJ1-2, with 11 bases lining up with TRBD1. The CDR3 spans 16 residues. CDR1 MNHEY and CDR2 SMNVEV come from the germline V gene (reference sequence). The V and J ends lost 4 bases and 2 bases, in that order; junction bases with no gene match: 6. CDR3 residues: CASSWTGGSLNYGYTF. CDR3 DNA: TGTGCCAGCAGTTGGACAGGGGGCTCCTTGAACTATGGCTACACCTTC.

The rearrangement uses TRBV12-3 or TRBV12-4 and TRBJ2-3, with 7 bases aligning to TRBD2. V lost 5 bases and J lost 4; bases outside the gene matches: 12. The CDR3 length is 16 residues. This chain's CDR3 is CASSTSRLASADTQYF. The DNA for the CDR3 is TGTGCCAGCAGTACATCCCGACTAGCTTCGGCAGATACGCAGTATTTT.

The genes are TRBV20-1 and TRBJ2-5, with D unclear. The CDR3 covers 12 residues. V was shortened by 0 bases and J by 5 bases, with 7 bases between the two germline ends. Per germline, CDR1 DFQATT and CDR2 SNEGSKA (reference sequence). In DNA form, the CDR3 reads TGCAGTGCTAGAGATTCTTCCGAGACCCAGTACTTC. As protein: CSARDSSETQYF.

This clonotype has a handful of counts. The chain uses TRBV5-1 and TRBJ2-7, with 7 nucleotides matching TRBD1. Germline V lookup: CDR1 SGHRS, CDR2 YFSETQ. The CDR3 contains 14 residues. The trim removed 4 bases at V and 1 base at J, leaving 5 bases unmatched. CDR3 nucleotides: TGCGCCAGCAGCACCGCACAGGGGTCCTACGAGCAGTACTTC. Translation gives CASSTAQGSYEQYF.